The present entry profiles one TCR beta chain with its context. The clone's antigen remains unknown. Per-base quality was not reported, and no clone a single base away is much larger than it. Counted from cysteine to phenylalanine, this CDR3 has 15 amino acids. CDR3 DNA is the only sequence kept; it has 45 bases, read in frame from the first base. Trimming takes 4 bases off V and 2 bases off J; junction bases not matched to a gene: 7. The germline V gene yields KGHSH for CDR1 and LQKENI for CDR2. TCR libraries were generated with the immunoSEQ multiplex PCR assay, using TCR-beta and/or TCR-alpha/delta assays for each sample. The amplified TCR libraries were sequenced using the Illumina high-throughput platform. Per the original workflow: Clustering and dimensionality reduction were performed using pairwise TCRdist distances among GMM-specific receptors from ex vivo sorted or in vitro expanded T cells. The score assigned to each clinical repertoire was mean NN-distance, meaning the average TCRdist to the nearest 10% of tetramer-positive reference sequences. GEM TCR motif frequency was calculated as the fraction of unique TCRs that matched known GEM sequences by V/J usage and CDR3 length. Active tuberculosis was classified by linear discriminant analysis with leave-one-out cross-validation, implemented in scikit-learn. TCRdb took this table from immuneACCESS and kept in-frame rearrangements with V and J called. Such tables lack part of the clones; where checked against another copy, unresolved V genes explain under half of the gap, and the rest is unexplained. V and J calls and clone size are those listed in that table; D and trimming were worked out from the DNA. This sample is represented by over 35,000 clones; nearly 97% of them were singletons. About 3.7% of the sample is in the top ten clones.

The sample belongs to a study of T cells in tuberculosis (dated by TCRdb to 2016 to 2019). For context, the study as a whole: To characterize T cells specific for the mycobacterial lipid antigen glucose monomycolate (GMM), the study used CD1B tetramers together with high-throughput TCR immunosequencing. A South African clinical cohort compared IGRA-negative adolescents, IGRA-positive adolescents with latent tuberculosis and adults with active tuberculosis, roughly 9 per group. Here is what the overall study found, with its caveats: Smaller NN-distances were partly driven by shorter CDR3-alpha lengths in active tuberculosis patients, and statistical significance was not reached for the TCR-beta difference. Compared with IGRA-negative controls, TCR-alpha repertoires from active tuberculosis had smaller mean NN-distances to GMM-specific TCRs, which suggests that these TCRs underwent clonal expansion. An accuracy of approximately 90% (AUROC around 0.87) was reached by a classifier using the diverse GMM-specific repertoire, compared with 70% accuracy when GEM motif frequencies were used. Which clinical samples got chosen depended on the availability of cryopreserved specimens, and the active tuberculosis cases were adults, whereas the controls were adolescents.

At study entry, adolescents were screened for latent tuberculosis infection using a tuberculin skin test and the QuantiFERON-TB GOLD In-Tube IGRA. Unsorted cryopreserved PBMC were immunosequenced, covering on average roughly 98,000 T cells per clinical donor. Eleven high schools in the Worcester region of the Western Cape, South Africa, served as enrollment sites for adolescents aged 12 to 18 years. Approximately ten M. tuberculosis-infected adolescents and some ten uninfected adolescents, matched for age and sex, were selected. PBMC from adolescents were isolated by density centrifugation from freshly drawn heparinized blood and were then cryopreserved.

This receptor was taken from a donor aged 10 to 29 with latent tuberculosis or without tuberculosis infection. Sequencing was done on a sample of PBMCs. The chain joins TRBV18 to TRBJ1-1; the junction holds 7 bases that match TRBD1. The DNA sequence is given as TGTGCCAGCTCACAACAGGGGTCGTTAAACACTGAAGCTTTCTTT. Its translation reads: CASSQQGSLNTEAFF.